This T cell receptor beta chain came from a study of follicular helper T cells after annual influenza vaccination. Turning to the study itself: Some donors were sampled over the 2013-2014, 2014-2015 and 2015-2016 vaccinations.

As regards this clone: Its antigen is still unknown.

Study-level points and caveats: Just about 9.5-21% of cells analyzed had recovered productive TCRB sequences.

The CDR3 spans 15 residues. The V and J ends lost 4 bases and 7 bases respectively, with 17 bases between them. The germline CDR1 and CDR2 sequences are SGHTA and FQGTGA. The time point was: 2015-2016 season, pre-vaccination. Assay: immunoSEQ multiplex PCR; the TCRdb copy retains only in-frame clones and omits some. The sample lists some 5,900 clones; roughly 85% were seen once. The source of this sequence is an adult who received the influenza vaccine. The V call is TRBV7-3, the J call TRBJ2-1, with D tentatively TRBD2 (6 bases). Sequencing used CXCR5- memory CD4+ T cells sorted from blood, obtained on the day of influenza vaccination. The CDR3 sequence: CASSSHLTSFNEQFF. The DNA of the CDR3 is TGTGCCAGCAGCTCCCACCTGACTAGTTTTAATGAGCAGTTCTTC.